These T cell receptor beta chains were read from a single sample in a study of T cell responses to AZD1222 COVID-19 vaccine. Repertoires were generated with immunoSEQ multiplex PCR, while TCRdb's copy carries only in-frame clones and drops some. The sample lists approximately 150,000 clones; 94% were seen once. Sequenced material: peripheral blood, taken on day 0 of AZD1222 vaccination. These receptors came from an adult in good health. CDR3s include the opening cysteine and the closing phenylalanine or tryptophan. The order of the fields is clone size, V gene, D gene, J gene, CDR3 DNA, CDR3 protein. A D gene is named only where the DNA matches it firmly. For some rows the clone size is stated as once, few or many, or as a class when expanded; others skip it.

>once|TRBV7-2|-|TRBJ1-3
TGTGCCAGCAGCTTGGGCCCAGGGAGCTCTGGAAACACCATATATTTT
CASSLGPGSSGNTIYF
>-|TRBV18|-|TRBJ1-5
TGTGCCAGCTCACCGTCTGGAAGGGATCAGCCCCAGCATTTT
CASSPSGRDQPQHF
>-|TRBV5-6|-|TRBJ1-1
TGTGCCAGCAGCTTGGTTACAGGGTGGGCTGAAGCTTTCTTT
CASSLVTGWAEAFF
>-|TRBV29-1|TRBD2|TRBJ2-1
TGCAGCGTTTTCCCTAGCGGGGGCCCTGAGCAGTTCTTC
CSVFPSGGPEQFF
>-|TRBV12-3/TRBV12-4|-|TRBJ1-2
TGTGCCAGCAGTTTTTCTGGCTATGGCTACACCTTC
CASSFSGYGYTF
>-|TRBV6-2/TRBV6-3|-|TRBJ1-5
TGTGCCAGCAGTACGACTGCAAATCAGCCCCAGCATTTT
CASSTTANQPQHF
>-|TRBV19|-|TRBJ1-6
TGTGCCAGTAGTATAGAGGCAGGTCCTAATTCACCCCTCCACTTT
CASSIEAGPNSPLHF
>-|TRBV18|-|TRBJ1-1
TGTGCCAGCGCTGCAGGGGCGAACACTGAAGCTTTCTTT
CASAAGANTEAFF
>once|TRBV19|-|TRBJ1-1
TGTGCCAGTAGTATAGTGACGACAGGTTCGGTAGCTTTCTTT
CASSIVTTGSVAFF
>once|TRBV5-6|-|TRBJ1-2
TGTGCCAGCAGCTTCTGGTCTCGGGGTAACTATGGCTACACCTTC
CASSFWSRGNYGYTF
>-|TRBV2|-|TRBJ1-5
TGTGCCAGCTGCGGACAGCAGAATCAGCCCCAGCATTTT
CASCGQQNQPQHF
>-|TRBV7-3|TRBD1|TRBJ1-6
TGTGCCAGCTCAGGGACAGGGAAAGGTTCACCCCTCCACTTT
CASSGTGKGSPLHF
>-|TRBV6-6|-|TRBJ1-1
TGTGCCAGCACCCGGGGGGAGGGGACTGAAGCTTTCTTT
CASTRGEGTEAFF
>-|TRBV9|TRBD2|TRBJ2-1
TGTGCCAGCAGCGCACGATCCGGGACTAGCGGTTACAATGAGCAGTTCTTC
CASSARSGTSGYNEQFF
>-|TRBV9|TRBD1|TRBJ1-2
TGTGCCAGCAGCGTAGACCTGGACAGGACCACTAACTATGGCTACACCTTC
CASSVDLDRTTNYGYTF
>once|TRBV5-4|-|TRBJ1-1
TGTGCCAGCAGCTTGGAGATCGGGGGGCTTCACACTGAAGCTTTCTTT
CASSLEIGGLHTEAFF
>-|TRBV9|TRBD2|TRBJ2-3
TGTGCCAGCAGCGCCGGACTAGCGGGAGAGTGGGGCTCTAGCACAGATACGCAGTATTTT
CASSAGLAGEWGSSTDTQYF
>-|TRBV10-2|TRBD2|TRBJ2-5
TGCGCCAGCAGTCCTATGCCTAGCGGAGGAGAGACCCAGTACTTC
CASSPMPSGGETQYF
>-|TRBV1|-|TRBJ1-5
TGCACCAGCAGCCAACTAAAAGACAGGGCGTTTCAGCCCCAGCATTTT
CTSSQLKDRAFQPQHF
>-|TRBV7-6|-|TRBJ1-6
TGTGCCAGCAGCTTAGAACAGGGTCGTCATAATTCACCCCTCCACTTT
CASSLEQGRHNSPLHF
>-|TRBV19|TRBD1|TRBJ1-5
TGTGCCCTGGGACAGGGTAATCAGCCCCAGCATTTT
CALGQGNQPQHF
>-|TRBV19|-|TRBJ1-5
TGTGCCAGTAGTATTGCGTCAGGGGGCAATCAGCCCCAGCATTTT
CASSIASGGNQPQHF
>-|TRBV28|-|TRBJ1-2
TGTGCCACCCAGGACCAGTTGGCCTATGGCTACACCTTC
CATQDQLAYGYTF
>-|TRBV29-1|-|TRBJ1-4
TGCAGCGTTCAAGGACAGCTTAATGAAAAACTGTTTTTT
CSVQGQLNEKLFF
>-|TRBV6-2/TRBV6-3|-|TRBJ1-1
TGTGCCAGCAGTTACCCTACGGGACGTCCTAACACTGAAGCTTTCTTT
CASSYPTGRPNTEAFF
>-|TRBV2|-|TRBJ2-1
TGTGCCAGCAGTGGATGGGAAAATACCTACAATGAGCAGTTCTTC
CASSGWENTYNEQFF
>once|TRBV5-1|TRBD1|TRBJ1-4
TGCGCCAGCAGCTCGGAGACAGGGGTTAATGAAAAACTGTTTTTT
CASSSETGVNEKLFF
>-|TRBV2|TRBD1|TRBJ1-2
TGTGCCAGCAATACGCGCAGGGGGCGCATTAACTATGGCTACACCTTC
CASNTRRGRINYGYTF
>-|TRBV14|TRBD1|TRBJ1-1
TGTGCCAGCAGCCGGGGACAGGGTAACACTGAAGCTTTCTTT
CASSRGQGNTEAFF
>-|TRBV4-1|TRBD2|TRBJ2-3
TGCGCCAGCAGCCAGGAGCGGGGGGGCCGGGCAGATACGCAGTATTTT
CASSQERGGRADTQYF
>-|TRBV6-5|-|TRBJ1-2
TGTGCCAGCAGTTACTCGGGGCCGAAGAATGGCTACACCTTC
CASSYSGPKNGYTF
>-|TRBV9|-|TRBJ1-6
TGTGCCAGCAGCGTAGTGGGGCAGGTTGATTCACCCCTCCACTTT
CASSVVGQVDSPLHF
>-|TRBV6-6|TRBD1|TRBJ1-6
TGTGCCAGTACAGGGGCAAATTCACCCCTCCACTTT
CASTGANSPLHF
>-|TRBV7-6|-|TRBJ2-2
TGTGCCAGCAGCTTAGGGGACACCGGGGAGCTGTTTTTT
CASSLGDTGELFF
>-|TRBV5-6|TRBD1|TRBJ2-5
TGTGCCAGCAGCTGGGACAGGGAAGAGACCCAGTACTTC
CASSWDREETQYF
>once|TRBV2|-|TRBJ2-3
TGTGCCAGCCGGGACCTGTCAGATACGCAGTATTTT
CASRDLSDTQYF
>-|TRBV28|-|TRBJ1-1
TGTGCCAGCAGTTTCGGGGGCCGCACTGAAGCTTTCTTT
CASSFGGRTEAFF
>-|TRBV28|-|TRBJ1-5
TGTGCCAGCTCGCAACCAGGGGAAGTTACTCAGCCCCAGCATTTT
CASSQPGEVTQPQHF
>-|TRBV4-2|TRBD2|TRBJ2-5
TGTGCCAGCAGCCAAGATCGCGGGGGGCAAGAGACCCAGTACTTC
CASSQDRGGQETQYF
>-|TRBV3-1/TRBV3-2|-|TRBJ1-1
TGTGCCAGCAGCCAAAGCCCGGAGGAGGGCACTGAAGCTTTCTTT
CASSQSPEEGTEAFF
>-|TRBV11-2|-|TRBJ1-6
TGTGCCAGCAGTCAAGCCCAGGACAGCCGTAATTCACCCCTCCACTTT
CASSQAQDSRNSPLHF
>-|TRBV4-2|-|TRBJ1-5
TGTGCCAGCAGCCAGCTACGAGGGGTTAATCAGCCCCAGCATTTT
CASSQLRGVNQPQHF
>-|TRBV3-1/TRBV3-2|-|TRBJ1-2
TGTGCCAGCAGCCAAGTCCGGGGTATCGTCGACTATGGCTACACCTTC
CASSQVRGIVDYGYTF
>-|TRBV19|TRBD1|TRBJ1-5
TGTGCCAGTAGTCGGACAGGGGCCAGCAATCAGCCCCAGCATTTT
CASSRTGASNQPQHF
>-|TRBV12-3/TRBV12-4|-|TRBJ1-1
TGTGCCAGCAGTTTACGGAGTGAAGCTTTCTTT
CASSLRSEAFF
>-|TRBV29-1|TRBD1|TRBJ2-1
TGCAGCGTTGCGAACAGCCGGGACAGGGGTTCTGGCGAGCAGTTCTTC
CSVANSRDRGSGEQFF
>-|TRBV27|TRBD1|TRBJ1-2
TGTGCCAGCAGCCGGACAGGAGAAGGTTATGGCTACACCTTC
CASSRTGEGYGYTF
>-|TRBV25-1|TRBD1|TRBJ2-3
TGTGCCAGCAGTGAGCGGGACAGGGGGACGGAAGATACGCAGTATTTT
CASSERDRGTEDTQYF
>-|TRBV29-1|-|TRBJ1-5
TGCAGCGTTGAATTCGGTAGCAATCAGCCCCAGCATTTT
CSVEFGSNQPQHF
>-|TRBV27|-|TRBJ1-1
TGTGCCAGCAGTTTATTCATGGAGAACACTGAAGCTTTCTTT
CASSLFMENTEAFF
>-|TRBV11-1|-|TRBJ1-1
TGTGCCAGCAGCCCGGGGCTCGACACTGAAGCTTTCTTT
CASSPGLDTEAFF